One and the same sample provided the 15 T cell receptor beta chains below, sequenced in a study of cytotoxic CD8 clonotypes in ibrutinib-treated CLL. Measured with immunoSEQ multiplex PCR; TCRdb has only the in-frame clones, and not every one. In the table there are 20,000 to 30,000 clones, 55% to 85% of which are singletons. The specimen comprised PBMCs, sampled after 12 months of ibrutinib treatment. These receptors all stem from a human donor with chronic lymphocytic leukemia.

The CDR3 sequence is CASARVETQYF. The CDR3 nucleotides read TGTGCCAGCGCTAGGGTTGAGACCCAGTACTTC. J is TRBJ2-5 and V is TRBV2; the D is unclear. Germline values: CDR1 SNHLY, CDR2 FYNNEI. The CDR3 sequence is 11 residues long. V shed 8 bases and J shed 5 bases, with 9 bases lying between them.

This clone has a count of ten or more. The chain uses TRBV2 and TRBJ1-5; 8 bases are a match to TRBD1. Germline trimming cut 6 bases from V and 2 bases from J; bases unmatched to any gene: 15. Germline CDR1 and CDR2: SNHLY and FYNNEI. This CDR3 has 18 residues. For the CDR3, the DNA is TGTGCCAGCAGGGGATTCACTTCAGGGGGCTGGGGCAATCAGCCCCAGCATTTT. This codes for CASRGFTSGGWGNQPQHF.

V usage is TRBV7-9 and J usage is TRBJ2-2; 9 nucleotides align to TRBD2. The CDR3 runs to 16 residues. Germline V gene data show CDR1 as SEHNR and CDR2 as FQNEAQ (reference sequence). With 5 bases clipped from V and 6 bases from J, the junction kept 10 bases outside the gene matches. Here the CDR3 reads CASSPLASSGAGELFF. In nucleotides, the CDR3 is TGTGCCAGCAGCCCCCTGGCGTCTAGCGGGGCCGGGGAGCTGTTTTTT.

This clone turned up a few times. V and J are TRBV7-3 and TRBJ2-1, with 9 positions matching TRBD1. In germline, CDR1 is SGHTA, CDR2 FQGTGA. This CDR3 has 15 residues. The junction had 5 bases not matched to a gene; V was cut back by 4 bases and J by 4 bases. The CDR3 here is CASSSGTGRYNEQFF. DNA of the CDR3: TGTGCCAGCAGCTCCGGGACAGGGAGGTACAATGAGCAGTTCTTC.

The gene calls are TRBV28 and TRBJ2-5; D possibly corresponds to TRBD2 (5 bases). Between the trimmed V and J ends, which lost 6 bases and 10 bases, there was a span of 12 bases. CDR1 and CDR2 from the germline V gene are MDHEN and SYDVKM. The CDR3 loop spans 11 amino acids. This CDR3 reads CASRLDLDQYF. The CDR3 coding sequence is TGTGCCAGCAGACTAGATCTGGACCAGTACTTC.

The chain uses TRBV6-1 and TRBJ2-3; 12 bases map to TRBD2. The CDR3 runs 15 residues. The germline V gene encodes CDR1 MNHNS and CDR2 SASEGT. The V and J ends lost 2 bases and 4 bases, in that order; junction bases with no gene match: 1. The CDR3 DNA reads as TGTGCCAGCAGTGAACTAGCGGGGGGGCCAGATACGCAGTATTTT. Translated, it gives CASSELAGGPDTQYF.

This clone turned up a few times. This chain joins TRBV27 and TRBJ2-6; maybe TRBD1 (5 bases). The CDR3 runs to 15 residues. The ends were cut back, 5 bases at V and 2 bases at J, with 10 bases in the middle. Germline V gene sequence: CDR1 MNHEY, CDR2 SMNVEV (reference sequence). CDR3 region: CASSPQGTGANVLTF. DNA for the CDR3: TGTGCCAGCAGTCCCCAGGGTACTGGGGCCAACGTCCTGACTTTC.

V usage is TRBV5-5 and J usage is TRBJ2-7; D remains ambiguous. Germline V lookup: CDR1 SGHKS, CDR2 YYEKEE (reference sequence). The ends were cut back, 0 bases at V and 0 bases at J, with 7 bases in the middle. This CDR3 has 14 residues. CDR3 in amino acids: CASSLVGRSYEQYF. In DNA form, the CDR3 reads TGTGCCAGCAGCTTGGTTGGGCGCTCCTACGAGCAGTACTTC.

This clone was detected only once. The chain is built from TRBV7-9 and TRBJ2-3; D remains unclear. Germline CDR1 SEHNR, CDR2 FQNEAQ (reference sequence). Trimming removed 2 bases from V and 0 bases from J, with 15 bases in between. The CDR3 runs 17 residues. The CDR3 sequence: CASSLYLVQFSTDTQYF. The DNA of the CDR3 is TGTGCCAGCAGCTTATATCTAGTTCAGTTTAGCACAGATACGCAGTATTTT. The variable domain in full, completed from reference TRBV7-9 and TRBJ2-3, reads DTGVSQNPRHKITKRGQNVTFRCDPISEHNRLYWYRQTLGQGPEFLTYFQNEAQLEKSRLLSDRFSAERPKGSFSTLEIQRTEQGDSAMYLCASSLYLVQFSTDTQYFGPGTRLTVL.

This rearrangement joins TRBV5-1 to TRBJ1-1; possible D gene TRBD1, 5 bases. The CDR3 consists of 14 residues. Germline values: CDR1 SGHRS, CDR2 YFSETQ. Trimming removed 4 bases at V and 1 base at J, with 11 bases between. CDR3 loop: CASSHTGRNTEAFF. The CDR3 nucleotides are TGCGCCAGCAGCCATACGGGACGGAACACTGAAGCTTTCTTT.

CDR3 sequence (DNA): TGTGCCAGCAGCCCAGGGGACAGGGGGAATGGCTACACCTTC. Protein: CASSPGDRGNGYTF. The chain is built from TRBV7-9 and TRBJ1-2, with 11 bases that match TRBD1. The CDR3 is 14 residues long. The V gene's germline CDR1 is SEHNR and CDR2 FQNEAQ (reference sequence). J lost 6 bases, V lost 5 bases, and 5 bases had no gene match.

The V and J genes are TRBV5-4 and TRBJ2-1, with D uncertain. V lost 0 bases and J lost 7, with 14 bases in between. The CDR3 is made up of 15 amino acids. Per germline, CDR1 SGHNT and CDR2 YYREEE (reference sequence). The CDR3 region has the DNA TGTGCCAGCAGCTTGGATCCGGAAAATTATAATGAGCAGTTCTTC. Its protein product is CASSLDPENYNEQFF. The entire variable domain, with the rest obtained from reference TRBV5-4 and TRBJ2-1, is as follows: ETGVTQSPTHLIKTRGQQVTLRCSSQSGHNTVSWYQQALGQGPQFIFQYYREEENGRGNFPPRFSGLQFPNYSSELNVNALELDDSALYLCASSLDPENYNEQFFGPGTRLTVL.

The gene calls are TRBV30 and TRBJ1-3, with D hard to call. V lost 0 bases, J lost 4 bases, and 4 bases lay in between. This CDR3 is built from 12 residues. Germline CDR1 reads GTSNPN; CDR2 reads SVGIG (reference sequence). The CDR3 region has the DNA TGTGCCTGGAGTGTATCCGGAAACACCATATATTTT. It translates to CAWSVSGNTIYF. Drawing the rest from reference TRBV30 and TRBJ1-3, the complete variable domain is SQTIHQWPATLVQPVGSPLSLECTVEGTSNPNLYWYRQAAGRGLQLLFYSVGIGQISSEVPQNLSASRPQDRQFILSSKKLLLSDSGFYLCAWSVSGNTIYFGEGSWLTVV.

The gene calls are TRBV4-3 and TRBJ1-5; possibly TRBD1 for D (5 bases). CDR1 LGHNA and CDR2 YSLEER come from the germline V gene. Trimming removed 0 bases at V and 5 bases at J, with 11 bases between. The CDR3 has 15 residues. The CDR3 loop is CASSQEAGGYQPQHF. In DNA form, the CDR3 reads TGCGCCAGCAGCCAAGAGGCTGGGGGGTATCAGCCCCAGCATTTT.

CDR3 in amino acids: CANRDSINSYEQYF. The CDR3 bases are TGTGCCAACCGGGACAGTATAAACTCCTACGAGCAGTACTTC. J is TRBJ2-7 and V is TRBV5-4; the match to TRBD1 covers 7 bases. V shed 9 bases and J 0 bases; nucleotides not matched to a gene: 9. The CDR3 contains 14 residues. CDR1 is SGHNT, CDR2 YYREEE, per germline (reference sequence).